Below, 5 T cell receptor beta chains from the same sample are listed, as sequenced in a study of blood T cell repertoires in COVID-19. Only in-frame clones appear in the TCRdb table, and some are missing; sequencing was by immunoSEQ multiplex PCR. The top ten hold around 10% of the sample, which has 120,000 to 150,000 clones, approximately 84% seen once. Sequencing used peripheral blood. All receptors derive from a woman older than 75 in a cohort sampled during active or convalescent COVID-19.

The chain carries TRBV15 and TRBJ2-3, with D perhaps TRBD2 (7 bases). The CDR3 sequence is 15 residues long. Per germline, CDR1 LNHNV and CDR2 YYDKDF (reference sequence). Trimming left V 3 bases short and J 0 bases short, with 10 bases between. CDR3 coding DNA: TGTGCCACCAGCAGGGGGGGGGCTAGCACAGATACGCAGTATTTT. This sequence encodes CATSRGGASTDTQYF. The complete variable domain, with remaining parts taken from reference TRBV15 and TRBJ2-3, reads DAMVIQNPRYQVTQFGKPVTLSCSQTLNHNVMYWYQQKSSQAPKLLFHYYDKDFNNEADTPDNFQSRRPNTSFCFLDIRSPGLGDTAMYLCATSRGGASTDTQYFGPGTRLTVL.

In its sample, this clone was seen once. The chain is built from TRBV15 and TRBJ1-4, with D perhaps matching TRBD1 (6 bases). The CDR3 contains 16 residues. The V gene lost 3 bases and the J gene lost 0 bases, with 11 bases spanning the gap. CDR1 and CDR2 (germline): LNHNV, YYDKDF (reference sequence). The CDR3 here is CATSRDRWATNEKLFF. The CDR3 region has the DNA TGTGCCACCAGCAGGGACAGATGGGCAACTAATGAAAAACTGTTTTTT.

The chain uses TRBV3-1 (or the pseudogene TRBV3-2) and TRBJ2-5; 7 bases are a match to TRBD2. The J segment lost 2 bases and the V segment lost 7 bases, leaving 7 bases of the junction unmatched. Germline-derived CDR1 and CDR2 are LGHDT and YNNKEL (reference sequence). The CDR3 runs to 14 residues. The CDR3 DNA is TGTGCCAGCACCTCACGAGCGGGGCAAGAGACCCAGTACTTC. Residues: CASTSRAGQETQYF.

The sample holds one count of this clone. The V call is TRBV6-6, the J call TRBJ1-5; a weak D match, TRBD1 (6 bases). Deletions cut 6 bases from V and 1 base from J, with 13 bases between. Germline CDR1 and CDR2: MNHNY and SVGAGI (reference sequence). This CDR3 has 15 amino acids. As DNA, the CDR3 is TGTGCCAGCAGCCCGGACAGCTTGAGCAATCAGCCCCAGCATTTT. Translated, it gives CASSPDSLSNQPQHF.

Of note for this clone: Given a much more abundant clone one base away, this may be a read error. Other DNA variants within this sample encode the same CDR3. DNA for the CDR3: TGTGCCAGCGGACAGGGGAACTATGGCTACACCTTC. The encoded protein is CASGQGNYGYTF. The chain combines TRBV2 with TRBJ1-2, with 9 bases fitting TRBD1. This CDR3 contains 12 residues. Germline trimming cut 8 bases from V and 2 bases from J; bases unmatched to any gene: 0. The germline V gene has CDR1 SNHLY and CDR2 FYNNEI. Full variable domain (missing parts from reference TRBV2 and TRBJ1-2): EPEVTQTPSHQVTQMGQEVILRCVPISNHLYFYWYRQILGQKVEFLVSFYNNEISEKSEIFDDQFSVERPDGSNFTLKIRSTKLEDSAMYFCASGQGNYGYTFGSGTRLTVV.